Presented here are 9 T cell receptor beta chains from one specimen sequenced in a study of CD8 T cells in ankylosing spondylitis. Study-wide findings and caveats: The study identified a TCR beta motif of roughly eight highly homologous variants that appeared characteristic of ankylosing spondylitis blood.

These receptors lack a known antigen. TCRdb analysed the 5' RACE reads with MiXCR anew, one entry per CDR3 protein. The sample has about 220,000 distinct CDR3 sequences; about a sixth are singletons. The sequencing sample was made of blood, either unsorted or a sorted T cell fraction (not recorded which). The origin of the receptors is a male donor with ankylosing spondylitis.

The CDR3 reads CASSLSGSGLASGYTF. The CDR3 DNA reads TGTGCCAGCAGTTTATCTGGGTCCGGGCTCGCGTCTGGCTACACCTTC. The J gene is TRBJ1-2, the V gene TRBV27; no firm D call. The CDR3 covers 16 residues. V gave up 0 bases and J gave up 7 bases, with 18 bases separating them. Germline CDR1 and CDR2: MNHEY and SMNVEV (reference sequence).

This clonotype has just a few counts. The CDR3 DNA follows: TGCGCCAGCAGCCCGAAAAGCACAGATACGCAGTATTTT. Protein product: CASSPKSTDTQYF. The chain couples TRBV5-1 to TRBJ2-3; no definite D call. Trimming removed 4 bases from V and 0 bases from J, with 6 bases in between. CDR1 SGHRS and CDR2 YFSETQ come from the germline V gene. This CDR3 spans 13 amino acids. The full variable domain, completed using reference TRBV5-1 and TRBJ2-3, is KAGVTQTPRYLIKTRGQQVTLSCSPISGHRSVSWYQQTPGQGLQFLFEYFSETQRNKGNFPGRFSGRQFSNSRSEMNVSTLELGDSALYLCASSPKSTDTQYFGPGTRLTVL.

This clonotype was picked up a small number of times. V is TRBV4-1 and J is TRBJ2-7, with D perhaps given as TRBD1 or TRBD2 (7 bases each). The CDR3 contains 16 residues. Trimming cost V 8 bases and J 5 bases, with 25 bases left between them. Per germline, CDR1 MGHRA and CDR2 YSYEKL. The chain's CDR3 is CASLPPMGGGRDEQYF. In DNA form, the CDR3 reads TGCGCCAGCCTACCTCCCATGGGAGGGGGCAGGGACGAGCAGTACTTC.

A few counts support this clonotype. The chain carries TRBV27 and TRBJ2-7, with 14 bases lining up with TRBD2. V lost 3 bases to trimming and J lost 6 bases; unmatched junction nucleotides: 10. Germline V gene lookup returns CDR1 MNHEY and CDR2 SMNVEV (reference sequence). The CDR3 has 17 residues. The CDR3 reads CASSFGNPGLAGVEQYF. In DNA, the CDR3 is TGTGCCAGCAGTTTCGGTAACCCGGGACTAGCGGGAGTCGAGCAGTACTTC.

V usage is TRBV6-1 and J usage is TRBJ1-2; D uncertain. V lost 7 bases, J lost 5 bases, and 23 bases lay in between. Germline V gene data show CDR1 as MNHNS and CDR2 as SASEGT. The CDR3 totals 16 residues. The CDR3 region is CASNDLRRGLEYGYTF. In DNA form, the CDR3 reads TGTGCCAGCAACGACTTACGTCGAGGGTTAGAGTATGGCTACACCTTC.

This clonotype was observed a handful of times. The rearrangement links TRBV30 to TRBJ1-1; D may be TRBD1 (6 bases). This CDR3 is built from 14 residues. The V end lost 0 bases, the J end lost 4 bases, and 12 bases lay between the germline ends. Germline CDR1 and CDR2: GTSNPN and SVGIG (reference sequence). The DNA for the CDR3 is TGTGCCTGGAGTGTGGGGGGGGCTGGCACTGAAGCTTTCTTT. Translated, it gives CAWSVGGAGTEAFF. Filled out from reference TRBV30 and TRBJ1-1, the complete variable domain reads SQTIHQWPATLVQPVGSPLSLECTVEGTSNPNLYWYRQAAGRGLQLLFYSVGIGQISSEVPQNLSASRPQDRQFILSSKKLLLSDSGFYLCAWSVGGAGTEAFFGQGTRLTVV.

The chain employs TRBV11-2 and TRBJ2-5, with 12 bases that match TRBD2. The germline V gene encodes CDR1 SGHAT and CDR2 FQNNGV. The V gene end was trimmed by 5 bases and the J gene end by 2 bases; junction bases not matched to a gene: 12. CDR3 length: 18 amino acids. The CDR3 reads CASSRGTSGPSPQETQYF. In DNA form, the CDR3 reads TGTGCCAGCAGCAGAGGGACTAGCGGGCCTTCCCCTCAAGAGACCCAGTACTTC.

This chain connects TRBV3-1 to TRBJ2-1; possible D gene TRBD2, 7 bases. The V gene lost 0 bases and the J gene lost 9 bases, with 15 bases spanning the gap. Germline V gene sequence: CDR1 LGHDT, CDR2 YNNKEL (reference sequence). This CDR3 spans 15 amino acids. CDR3 sequence reads: CASSQDWRGGPEQFF. CDR3 bases: TGTGCCAGCAGCCAAGATTGGAGGGGGGGGCCTGAGCAGTTCTTC.

Only a few counts were recorded for this clonotype. The rearrangement joins TRBV7-3 to TRBJ2-2; TRBD2 aligns across 12 bases. Germline trimming cut 6 bases from V and 4 bases from J; bases unmatched to any gene: 6. The germline V gene has CDR1 SGHTA and CDR2 FQGTGA. The CDR3 extends over 16 amino acids. The chain's CDR3 is CASRDTSGRSTGELFF. CDR3 in DNA: TGTGCCAGCAGAGACACTAGCGGGAGGTCCACCGGGGAGCTGTTTTTT.